The TCR beta chain described here comes from a study of blood T cell repertoires in COVID-19. J lost 7 bases, V lost 0 bases, and 4 bases had no gene match. Germline CDR1 is MNHEY and CDR2 is SVGAGI. The CDR3 totals 15 residues. The method was immunoSEQ multiplex PCR; TCRdb's version includes in-frame clones alone and lacks a portion of them. The table includes about 170,000 clones, about four fifths detected once. This clonotype was obtained from a man aged 40-49 years who had recovered from COVID-19. Sequenced material: peripheral blood. The J gene is TRBJ1-5, the V gene TRBV6-5, with 9 bases identical to TRBD1. CDR3 region: CASSYSRQGGQPQHF. DNA for the CDR3: TGTGCCAGCAGTTACTCCCGACAGGGGGGACAGCCCCAGCATTTT.